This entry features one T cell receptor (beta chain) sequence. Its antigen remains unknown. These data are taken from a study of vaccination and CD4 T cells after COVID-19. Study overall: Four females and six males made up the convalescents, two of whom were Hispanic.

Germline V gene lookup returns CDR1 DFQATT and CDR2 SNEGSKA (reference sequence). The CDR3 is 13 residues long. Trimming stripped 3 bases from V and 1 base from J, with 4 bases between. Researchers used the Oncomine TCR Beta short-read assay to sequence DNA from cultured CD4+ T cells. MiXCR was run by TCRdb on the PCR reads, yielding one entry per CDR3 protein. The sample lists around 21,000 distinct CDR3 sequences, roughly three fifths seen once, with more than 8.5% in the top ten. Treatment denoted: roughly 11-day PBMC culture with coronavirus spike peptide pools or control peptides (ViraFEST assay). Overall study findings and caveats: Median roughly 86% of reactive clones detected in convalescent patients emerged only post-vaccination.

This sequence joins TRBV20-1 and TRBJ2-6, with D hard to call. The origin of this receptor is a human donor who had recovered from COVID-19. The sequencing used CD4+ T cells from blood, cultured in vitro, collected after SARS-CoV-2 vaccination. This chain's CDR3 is CSASISGANVLTF. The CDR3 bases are TGCAGTGCTAGCATATCTGGGGCCAACGTCCTGACTTTC.